This T cell receptor beta chain was captured in a study of blood T cell repertoires in COVID-19. The recovered donors of Cohort 3 showed two negative PCRs, clearance, or symptom resolution. The data were produced by immunoSEQ multiplex PCR, yet TCRdb's version contains in-frame clones alone and is incomplete. The table shows 150,000 to 200,000 clones, with about four fifths occurring only once. CDR1 is LGHDT, CDR2 YNNKEL, per germline (reference sequence). Trimming cost V 4 bases and J 1 base; bases outside gene matches: 5. This CDR3 is 15 amino acids long. Sequenced: PBMCs or T cells enriched from blood (not recorded which). J is TRBJ1-1 and V is TRBV3-1 (or the pseudogene TRBV3-2); TRBD1 matches 8 bases. The source of this sequence is a woman aged 55 to 70 who had recovered from COVID-19. CDR3 nucleotides: TGTGCCAGCAGCCCCCTGGACAGGGAGAACACTGAAGCTTTCTTT. Translated: CASSPLDRENTEAFF.